Sequencing of this T cell receptor (beta chain) was carried out in a study of shared clonotypes between healthy human individuals. Sequencing used immunoSEQ multiplex PCR; TCRdb keeps in-frame clones, though not all of them. The sample consists of 2 million to 2.5 million clones, over 85% of them appearing once. Germline CDR1 is SGDLS and CDR2 is YYNGEE. Trimming took off 4 bases at V and 1 base at J, with 5 bases between the two ends. The length of the CDR3 is 13 residues. This TCR was sampled from a man aged 18-30 years in good health. Some clones in this sample may be carry-over from other donors' samples. The material sequenced was naive CD4+ T cells from PBMCs. Subset reported: CD45RA+ positively selected. The chain combines TRBV9 with TRBJ2-2, with unresolved D. CDR3 in DNA: TGTGCCAGCAGCCCCTGGAACACCGGGGAGCTGTTTTTT. Encoded protein: CASSPWNTGELFF.